Presented here are 29 T cell receptor beta chains from one specimen sequenced in a study of blood T cell repertoires in COVID-19. This table comes from immunoSEQ multiplex PCR, and its TCRdb copy is limited to in-frame clones, with some not included. The repertoire holds roughly 300,000 clones, 70% to 90% seen once, with roughly 4.5% in the top ten. The sequenced sample consisted of PBMCs or T cells enriched from blood (not recorded which). These receptors were taken from a man between 25 and 39 years old who had recovered from COVID-19.

Comment on this clone: Compared with germline, one end of the junction differs, possibly owing to a read error. The J gene is TRBJ1-5, the V gene TRBV28; 8 bases map to TRBD1. The CDR3 totals 11 residues. From germline, CDR1 is MDHEN and CDR2 SYDVKM. The CDR3 is CASSFGQGYHF. CDR3 sequence (DNA): TGTGCCAGCAGTTTTGGACAGGGCTATCACTTT.

This chain links TRBV11-2 with TRBJ1-2; D unresolved. Germline V CDR1 and CDR2: SGHAT, FQNNGV. V was cut by 7 bases and J by 5 bases, with 17 bases left in between. The CDR3 consists of 14 residues. The CDR3 reads CASTSLRGWYGYTF. In nucleotides, the CDR3 is TGTGCCAGCACCTCACTTCGAGGGTGGTATGGCTACACCTTC.

This clone appeared a few times. The V and J genes are TRBV24-1 and TRBJ2-2; 11 nucleotides align to TRBD2. Germline CDR1 reads KGHDR; CDR2 reads SFDVKD. This CDR3 is 17 amino acids long. V dropped 4 bases and J dropped 3; count of bases not matched to a gene: 6. CDR3 region: CATSEIGTSGDTGELFF. The CDR3 DNA sequence: TGTGCCACCAGTGAGATCGGGACTAGCGGAGACACCGGGGAGCTGTTTTTT.

The V gene is TRBV4-1, the J gene TRBJ2-7, with 7 bases aligning to TRBD2. The CDR3 has 14 amino acids. Trimming at V came to 0 bases and at J to 4 bases, leaving 3 bases not matched to a gene. Germline CDR1 MGHRA, CDR2 YSYEKL. The CDR3 coding sequence is TGCGCCAGCAGCCAAGATTACGGGGGGTACGAGCAGTACTTC. It encodes CASSQDYGGYEQYF.

The rearrangement links TRBV12-3 or TRBV12-4 to TRBJ1-4, with D perhaps matching TRBD1 (5 bases). V was cut by 9 bases and J by 5 bases, with 13 bases left in between. CDR3 length: 13 residues. In nucleotides, the CDR3 is TGTGCCAGTCAGGGATCGAGGAATGAAAAACTGTTTTTT. Translating gives CASQGSRNEKLFF.

The J gene is TRBJ2-3, the V gene TRBV19, with TRBD1 matching over 8 bases. There are 15 residues in the CDR3. CDR1 is LNHDA and CDR2 is SQIVND in the germline V gene (reference sequence). Germline trimming cut 3 bases from V and 5 bases from J; bases unmatched to any gene: 7. CDR3 region: CASSIHGTGGDTQYF. The CDR3 coding sequence is TGTGCCAGTAGTATCCACGGGACAGGAGGAGATACGCAGTATTTT.

The V and J genes are TRBV10-3 and TRBJ1-1, with 7 bases aligning to TRBD1. The CDR3 sequence is 13 residues long. V was pared by 5 bases and J by 1 base, with 1 base of the junction left unmatched. Germline V lookup: CDR1 ENHRY, CDR2 SYGVKD. The CDR3 nucleotides read TGTGCCATCAGTAAGGGGGCGAACACTGAAGCTTTCTTT. It yields the protein CAISKGANTEAFF.

The V gene is TRBV5-4, the J gene TRBJ2-2; 8 nucleotides line up with TRBD2. The CDR3 spans 16 residues. Trimming cost V 0 bases and J 4 bases; bases outside gene matches: 5. Germline V lookup: CDR1 SGHNT, CDR2 YYREEE (reference sequence). This CDR3 reads CASSLGRGGVTGELFF. Written as DNA, the CDR3 is TGTGCCAGCAGCTTGGGCCGGGGGGGCGTCACCGGGGAGCTGTTTTTT. The full variable domain, with the rest looked up from reference TRBV5-4 and TRBJ2-2, is ETGVTQSPTHLIKTRGQQVTLRCSSQSGHNTVSWYQQALGQGPQFIFQYYREEENGRGNFPPRFSGLQFPNYSSELNVNALELDDSALYLCASSLGRGGVTGELFFGEGSRLTVL.

The chain combines TRBV19 with TRBJ2-2; 11 nucleotides match TRBD2. Trimming cost V 6 bases and J 4 bases; bases outside gene matches: 4. Germline V gene lookup returns CDR1 LNHDA and CDR2 SQIVND (reference sequence). This CDR3 has 15 residues. The CDR3 DNA follows: TGTGCCAGTAGGCTAGCGGGAGGAGCCACCGGGGAGCTGTTTTTT. Protein: CASRLAGGATGELFF.

The CDR3 here is CATSGTLTYEQYF. CDR3 nucleotides: TGTGCCACCAGCGGGACTCTAACCTACGAGCAGTACTTC. The genes are TRBV15 and TRBJ2-7; a possible D gene is TRBD2 (6 bases). The CDR3 runs 13 residues. Looked up from germline, CDR1 is LNHNV and CDR2 is YYDKDF (reference sequence). Trimming left V 5 bases short and J 2 bases short, with 10 bases between.

This clone was observed a few times. The DNA for the CDR3 is TGTGCCAGCAGTGTCCGGGTCTCGAACACTGAAGCTTTCTTT. Encoded protein: CASSVRVSNTEAFF. The chain recombines TRBV2 with TRBJ1-1, with D hard to call. Trimming cost V 4 bases and J 1 base, with 10 bases left between them. CDR3 length: 14 amino acids. Germline V CDR1 and CDR2: SNHLY, FYNNEI.

The CDR3 sequence: CASSIDRISGNTIYF. CDR3 nucleotide sequence: TGTGCCAGCAGTATTGACAGGATCTCTGGAAACACCATATATTTT. The chain links TRBV28 to TRBJ1-3, with D maybe TRBD1 (6 bases). Germline V gene data show CDR1 as MDHEN and CDR2 as SYDVKM. This CDR3 has 15 amino acids. Trimming removed 5 bases at V and 0 bases at J, with 11 bases between.

As concerns this clone: This CDR3 is also generated by other DNA sequences in the sample. The chain joins TRBV5-4 to TRBJ2-7; 8 positions agree with TRBD1. The CDR3 covers 14 residues. After removal of 2 bases from V and 2 bases from J, the junction contained 3 bases not matched to a gene. Germline CDR1 SGHNT, CDR2 YYREEE (reference sequence). The CDR3 loop reads CASSFRDRTYEQYF. CDR3 coding DNA: TGTGCCAGCAGCTTCCGGGACAGGACCTACGAGCAGTACTTC. Full variable domain (rest looked up from reference TRBV5-4 and TRBJ2-7): ETGVTQSPTHLIKTRGQQVTLRCSSQSGHNTVSWYQQALGQGPQFIFQYYREEENGRGNFPPRFSGLQFPNYSSELNVNALELDDSALYLCASSFRDRTYEQYFGPGTRLTVT.

The J gene is TRBJ1-4, the V gene TRBV2, with a possible D match to TRBD1 (6 bases). The CDR3 is made up of 12 amino acids. The germline V gene has CDR1 SNHLY and CDR2 FYNNEI. The germline V and J ends were trimmed by 6 bases and 7 bases, with 9 bases remaining between them. The CDR3 region has the DNA TGTGCCAGCAGCGGGACAAGTGAAAAACTGTTTTTT. Translating it yields CASSGTSEKLFF.

This clone appeared once. This chain links TRBV6-1 with TRBJ2-7, with D perhaps TRBD1 (6 bases). The CDR3 sequence is 14 residues long. From germline, CDR1 is MNHNS and CDR2 SASEGT. V shed 1 base and J shed 2 bases, with 9 bases lying between them. The CDR3 nucleotides are TGTGCCAGCAGTGAAGTCACAGGGACCTACGAGCAGTACTTC. Residues: CASSEVTGTYEQYF.

The chain links TRBV2 to TRBJ1-5, with 9 bases identical to TRBD1. CDR1 and CDR2 from the germline V gene are SNHLY and FYNNEI. The CDR3 contains 14 residues. J was trimmed by 6 bases and V by 6 bases; bases with no gene match: 6. Here the CDR3 reads CASSDGTGSQPQHF. The CDR3 DNA follows: TGTGCCAGCAGCGATGGGACAGGGAGTCAGCCCCAGCATTTT.

This clone appeared a few times. The chain is built from TRBV6-5 and TRBJ2-7; D perhaps matches TRBD2 (7 bases). The CDR3 is 14 residues long. Germline CDR1 reads MNHEY; CDR2 reads SVGAGI. V was cut by 7 bases and J by 6 bases, with 19 bases left in between. CDR3 in amino acids: CASTQGGGPGEQYF. CDR3 DNA sequence: TGTGCCAGCACCCAAGGGGGGGGGCCAGGCGAGCAGTACTTC.

This chain connects TRBV19 to TRBJ2-7, with 9 bases identical to TRBD1. This CDR3 comprises 13 residues. Per the germline V gene, CDR1 is LNHDA and CDR2 is SQIVND (reference sequence). V gave up 10 bases and J gave up 2 bases; unmatched junction bases: 6. The CDR3 DNA is TGTGCCACTTCTAACAGGGGGCCCTACGAGCAGTACTTC. Translation gives CATSNRGPYEQYF.

The rearrangement links TRBV11-2 to TRBJ1-3, with D unclear. The CDR3 covers 13 residues. Germline assignment: CDR1 SGHAT and CDR2 FQNNGV. The germline V and J ends were trimmed by 5 bases and 4 bases, with 9 bases remaining between them. The CDR3 nucleotides are TGTGCCAGCAGCACCCAGTCGGGAAACACCATATATTTT. Its translation is CASSTQSGNTIYF.

Concerning this clone itself: Germline is not matched at one junction end, which may reflect a read error. The V gene is TRBV6-1, the J gene TRBJ2-3; 10 positions match TRBD1. In germline, CDR1 is MNHNS, CDR2 SASEGT. The CDR3 is made up of 16 amino acids. CDR3 nucleotides: TGTGCCAGCAGGGAAGGGGACAGGGGAGGCACAGATACGCAGTATTTT. Its protein is CASREGDRGGTDTQYF.

The chain combines TRBV14 with TRBJ2-3, with D unclear. Trimming took off 3 bases at V and 1 base at J, with 17 bases between the two ends. The CDR3 covers 17 residues. Germline V CDR1 and CDR2: SGHDN, FVKESK. This CDR3 is CASSQLLSVRGTDTQYF. The CDR3, as DNA: TGTGCCAGCAGCCAGTTGTTATCGGTGAGAGGCACAGATACGCAGTATTTT.

Worth noting for this clone: Other DNA sequences in this sample translate to the same CDR3. The J gene is TRBJ1-4, the V gene TRBV27, with TRBD1 matching over 7 bases. The germline V gene has CDR1 MNHEY and CDR2 SMNVEV (reference sequence). The length of the CDR3 is 15 residues. Losses at the gene ends were 2 bases for V and 7 bases for J; bases not matched to a gene: 7. CDR3 sequence (DNA): TGTGCCAGCAGTTTAAGAAGACAGGGCGGTGAAAAACTGTTTTTT. Its protein is CASSLRRQGGEKLFF.

The chain is built from TRBV6-4 and TRBJ1-1, with 11 positions matching TRBD1. Unmatched junction bases numbered 14, after V lost 8 bases and J lost 3 bases. The CDR3 has 17 residues. CDR1 and CDR2 from the germline V gene are MRHNA and SNTAGT. The CDR3 sequence is CASHTAGQGEKDTEAFF. The CDR3 DNA reads TGTGCCAGCCATACTGCGGGACAGGGGGAAAAAGACACTGAAGCTTTCTTT.

The sample holds one count of this clone. The V call is TRBV5-6, the J call TRBJ2-5; D call uncertain. V dropped 4 bases and J dropped 1 base, with 11 bases sitting between them. CDR1 and CDR2 from the germline V gene are SGHDT and YYEEEE. This CDR3 contains 14 residues. Here the CDR3 reads CASSLDGSQETQYF. The CDR3, as DNA: TGTGCCAGCAGCCTGGACGGTTCCCAAGAGACCCAGTACTTC.

The chain is built from TRBV6-5 and TRBJ1-1, with 11 bases lining up with TRBD1. Germline V gives CDR1 MNHEY, CDR2 SVGAGI. The CDR3 is 16 amino acids. V was clipped by 2 bases and J by 0 bases; unmatched bases: 2. CDR3 loop: CASSYRTGGLNTEAFF. CDR3 DNA sequence: TGTGCCAGCAGTTACCGGACAGGGGGCTTGAACACTGAAGCTTTCTTT.

The V and J genes are TRBV27 and TRBJ2-5, with D tentatively TRBD1 (6 bases). There are 14 residues in the CDR3. The V gene lost 5 bases and the J gene lost 6 bases, with 16 bases spanning the gap. Germline CDR1 MNHEY, CDR2 SMNVEV (reference sequence). DNA for the CDR3: TGTGCCAGCAGTCGGCTGGACAGCCGTAAGACCCAGTACTTC. It specifies CASSRLDSRKTQYF.

The chain joins TRBV7-2 to TRBJ1-6, with D uncertain. Deletions cut 6 bases from V and 10 bases from J, with 16 bases between. In germline, CDR1 is SGHTA, CDR2 FQGNSA. The CDR3 has 14 residues. DNA for the CDR3: TGTGCCAGCAGTATACTAGGTCACAACTCACCCCTCCACTTT. Amino acid sequence: CASSILGHNSPLHF.

As concerns this clone: One end of the junction varies from germline; a read error may be responsible. V is TRBV7-7 and J is TRBJ2-3, with 12 positions matching TRBD2. CDR3 length: 16 amino acids. CDR1 is SSHAT and CDR2 is FNYEAQ in the germline V gene (reference sequence). In DNA form, the CDR3 reads TGTGCTAGCAGCTTAGAGCCGGGACTAGCGGGCGGCAGGCAGTATTTT. This codes for CASSLEPGLAGGRQYF.

This sequence joins TRBV10-3 and TRBJ2-7; 12 bases fit TRBD2. CDR3 length: 22 residues. The junction had 20 bases not matched to a gene; V was cut back by 0 bases and J by 2 bases. Germline CDR1 is ENHRY and CDR2 is SYGVKD. In nucleotides, the CDR3 is TGTGCCATCAGTGAGTCCCGCCGGCCGGAACTAGCGGGAGGCCCGATGGCCTACGAGCAGTACTTC. Translation: CAISESRRPELAGGPMAYEQYF.